The present entry profiles one TCR beta chain with its context. Its specificity is unknown. The CD8+ and CD4+ T cells were isolated magnetically using a negative isolation approach, whereas the TEMRA cells were enriched by FACS. The CDR3 is 16 residues long. The V and J ends lost 4 bases and 7 bases, in that order; junction bases with no gene match: 15. Germline V gene data show CDR1 as LGHDT and CDR2 as YNNKEL (reference sequence). This sample was taken from a study of CD8 T cells in Susac syndrome. General observations from the study: The study recognized that its TCR sequencing and HLA analysis covered a relatively small number of individuals.

Reverse transcription used roughly 0.45 to 1 ug RNA and random hexamers. The method of amplification for TCR beta CDR3 was immunoSEQ multiplex PCR, covering 54 Vbeta and 13 Jbeta. MiXCR, run by TCRdb on the immunoSEQ multiplex PCR reads, gives a single entry per CDR3 protein. The repertoire holds 100,000 or so distinct CDR3 sequences, with 85% to 95% as singletons. The rearrangement joins TRBV3-1 to TRBJ1-2; TRBD1 agrees at 7 bases. Sequencing input: CD8+ T cells from PBMCs. The sequence was obtained from a human donor in good health. The CDR3 spells CASSPPPDRTLGGYTF. The CDR3 DNA reads as TGTGCCAGCAGCCCACCTCCGGACAGGACACTCGGTGGCTACACCTTC.